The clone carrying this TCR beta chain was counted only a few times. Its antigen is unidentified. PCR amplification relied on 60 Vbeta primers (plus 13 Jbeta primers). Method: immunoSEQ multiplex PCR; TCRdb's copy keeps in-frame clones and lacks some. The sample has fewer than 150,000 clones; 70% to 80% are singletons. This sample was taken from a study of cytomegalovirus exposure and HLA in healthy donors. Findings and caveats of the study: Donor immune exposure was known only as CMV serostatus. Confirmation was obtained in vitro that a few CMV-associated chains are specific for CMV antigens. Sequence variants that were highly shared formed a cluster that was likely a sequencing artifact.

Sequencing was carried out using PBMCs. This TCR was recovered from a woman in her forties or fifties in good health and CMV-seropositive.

The CDR3 DNA is TGTGCTAGCAGGGTTTCCTACAATGAGCAGTTCTTC. Translated: CASRVSYNEQFF. V and J are TRBV12-5 and TRBJ2-1; weak D call: TRBD1 (5 bases). Trimming stripped 9 bases from V and 1 base from J, with 7 bases between. The CDR3 sequence is 12 residues long. The germline V gene has CDR1 LGHNT and CDR2 FRNRAP.